What follows are 3 T cell receptor beta chains derived from one specimen sequenced in a study of cytomegalovirus exposure and HLA in healthy donors. The PCR contained 60 Vbeta and 13 Jbeta primers. Method: immunoSEQ multiplex PCR; TCRdb's copy keeps in-frame clones and lacks some. The sample shows fewer than 200,000 clones, 77% of them seen only once. The sample taken for sequencing was PBMCs. Source of these receptors: a woman between 40 and 50 years old in good health and CMV-seropositive.

This sequence joins TRBV30 and TRBJ1-1; 9 bases fit TRBD1. CDR1 and CDR2 (germline): GTSNPN, SVGIG (reference sequence). The CDR3 covers 13 residues. After removal of 5 bases from V and 7 bases from J, the junction contained 8 bases not matched to a gene. Here the CDR3 reads CAWSGTGRGEAFF. DNA of the CDR3: TGTGCCTGGTCCGGGACAGGGCGTGGTGAAGCTTTCTTT.

This rearrangement joins TRBV27 to TRBJ2-5; 10 bases align to TRBD2. V was clipped by 1 base and J by 5 bases; unmatched bases: 4. Germline lookup yields CDR1 MNHEY and CDR2 SMNVEV (reference sequence). CDR3 length: 15 amino acids. CDR3 bases: TGTGCCAGCAGTTTATGGGCTAGCGGGAGTGAGACCCAGTACTTC. Encoded protein: CASSLWASGSETQYF.

In this sample, this clone turned up once. The chain joins TRBV11-2 to TRBJ2-7; D is uncertain. Germline assignment: CDR1 SGHAT and CDR2 FQNNGV. The CDR3 sequence is 11 residues long. V was clipped by 5 bases and J by 7 bases, with 9 bases between them. In nucleotides, the CDR3 is TGTGCCAGCAGCCCAGGTGGAGAGCAGTACTTC. Its protein is CASSPGGEQYF.